This T cell receptor beta chain originates from a study of radiation and T cells in renal cell carcinoma. The length of the CDR3 is 14 residues. In germline, CDR1 is LGHNT, CDR2 FRNRAP. V gave up 3 bases and J gave up 5 bases; unmatched junction bases: 6. Specified time point: blood 2 weeks post-SBRT. Treatment reported: 15 Gy SBRT to primary tumor, nephrectomy 4 weeks later. Sequencing was performed with immunoSEQ multiplex PCR; in TCRdb, only in-frame clones are kept and a portion is missing. The data contain 100,000 to 150,000 clones, 88% of them singletons. Material: blood, obtained from a patient whose treatment included radiotherapy and nephrectomy. The genes are TRBV12-5 and TRBJ1-2; 7 positions agree with TRBD1. This clonotype was obtained from a woman aged 70 to 79 with renal cell carcinoma. This chain's CDR3 is CASGFEDRTYGYTF. DNA for the CDR3: TGTGCTAGTGGTTTTGAGGACAGGACATATGGCTACACCTTC.